The 25 T cell receptor beta chains below come from one sample, sequenced in a study of shared clonotypes between healthy human individuals. Here immunoSEQ multiplex PCR was the method, and the copy in TCRdb shows in-frame clones only, minus some. The sample contains 650,000 to 700,000 clones, 90% of which appear only once. The material sequenced was memory CD8+ T cells from PBMCs. Subset reported: CD45RO+ cells pooled with CCR7-negative TemRA cells. The receptors here all came from a man between 18 and 35 years old in good health. Some clones in this sample may be carry-over from other donors' samples.

The chain recombines TRBV9 with TRBJ2-1; no reliable D call. The CDR3 runs to 15 residues. V shed 3 bases and J shed 6 bases, with 16 bases lying between them. Germline-derived CDR1 and CDR2 are SGDLS and YYNGEE. The CDR3 loop reads CASSAGTGLFNEQFF. The DNA of the CDR3 is TGTGCCAGCAGCGCCGGCACTGGCCTCTTCAATGAGCAGTTCTTC.

The chain employs TRBV7-2 and TRBJ2-5; 13 bases map to TRBD2. V was pared by 3 bases and J by 3 bases, with 4 bases of the junction left unmatched. From germline, CDR1 is SGHTA and CDR2 FQGNSA. The CDR3 runs 16 residues. The CDR3 loop is CASSLPLAGGKETQYF. As DNA, the CDR3 is TGTGCCAGCAGCTTGCCACTAGCGGGAGGGAAAGAGACCCAGTACTTC.

About this clone: This specimen includes other DNA sequences encoding the same CDR3. The chain recombines TRBV19 with TRBJ2-3; TRBD1 aligns across 12 bases. The CDR3 is 14 amino acids. Per germline, CDR1 LNHDA and CDR2 SQIVND (reference sequence). With 4 bases clipped from V and 6 bases from J, the junction kept 2 bases outside the gene matches. Here the CDR3 DNA reads TGTGCCAGTAGTACGGGACAGGGGGCGGATACGCAGTATTTT. It encodes CASSTGQGADTQYF.

V and J are TRBV6-1 and TRBJ1-5; perhaps TRBD1 as D (6 bases). Germline loops: CDR1 MNHNS, CDR2 SASEGT. The CDR3 sequence is 15 residues long. V lost 5 bases and J 6 bases, leaving 17 bases between the germline ends. The CDR3 protein is CASSSYREDGQPQHF. DNA for the CDR3: TGTGCCAGCAGTTCCTACAGGGAGGATGGTCAGCCCCAGCATTTT.

This sequence joins TRBV6-1 and TRBJ2-7, with D perhaps TRBD2 (6 bases). Germline CDR1 reads MNHNS; CDR2 reads SASEGT. With 3 bases removed from V and 4 bases from J, the gap between germline ends came to 10 bases. The CDR3 covers 13 residues. The CDR3 protein is CASSEGRWYEQYF. The CDR3 DNA is TGTGCCAGCAGTGAGGGGAGGTGGTACGAGCAGTACTTC.

This chain joins TRBV5-1 and TRBJ2-3; 10 bases are a match to TRBD2. The CDR3 contains 16 residues. V lost 2 bases to trimming and J lost 2 bases; unmatched junction nucleotides: 5. In germline, CDR1 is SGHRS, CDR2 YFSETQ. This CDR3 is CASSFGLAEFTDTQYF. CDR3 sequence (DNA): TGCGCCAGCAGCTTCGGACTAGCGGAGTTCACAGATACGCAGTATTTT.

This chain joins TRBV2 and TRBJ2-3; tentatively, D is TRBD2 (6 bases). The CDR3 runs 15 residues. Trimming took 8 bases from V and 6 from J, leaving 21 bases between them. Germline V gene lookup returns CDR1 SNHLY and CDR2 FYNNEI. The chain's CDR3 is CASREMGRIEDTQYF. The DNA for the CDR3 is TGTGCCAGCCGGGAGATGGGGAGGATTGAGGATACGCAGTATTTT.

To note about this clone: A far larger clone differs by one base, so this is likely a read error. The CDR3 region has the DNA TGTGCCAGCAGTCTAACTAGCGGGGCCCACAATGAGCAGTTCTTC. This codes for CASSLTSGAHNEQFF. The chain couples TRBV28 to TRBJ2-1; 10 nucleotides agree with TRBD2. Losses at the gene ends were 5 bases for V and 5 bases for J; bases not matched to a gene: 6. Germline values: CDR1 MDHEN, CDR2 SYDVKM. CDR3 size: 15 residues.

This chain links TRBV18 with TRBJ2-5; D might be TRBD1 (5 bases). This CDR3 is 13 amino acids long. V was pared by 2 bases and J by 3 bases, with 7 bases between. CDR1 KGHSH and CDR2 LQKENI come from the germline V gene. For the CDR3, the DNA is TGTGCCAGCTCACCAGTCAGGGAAGAGACCCAGTACTTC. Protein sequence: CASSPVREETQYF.

This rearrangement joins TRBV28 to TRBJ2-2; TRBD1 aligns across 10 bases. The V gene's germline CDR1 is MDHEN and CDR2 SYDVKM. Trimming took 7 bases from V and 7 from J; bases not matched to a gene: 6. This CDR3 has 14 residues. The DNA for the CDR3 is TGTGCCAGCAACGACAGGGGGCGCATCGGGGAGCTGTTTTTT. Translating gives CASNDRGRIGELFF. The complete variable domain, with remaining parts taken from reference TRBV28 and TRBJ2-2, reads DVKVTQSSRYLVKRTGEKVFLECVQDMDHENMFWYRQDPGLGLRLIYFSYDVKMKEKGDIPEGYSVSREKKERFSLILESASTNQTSMYLCASNDRGRIGELFFGEGSRLTVL.

This chain links TRBV5-6 with TRBJ1-1; no clear D gene. With 4 bases removed from V and 7 bases from J, the gap between germline ends came to 11 bases. Germline V lookup: CDR1 SGHDT, CDR2 YYEEEE. The CDR3 covers 12 residues. The CDR3, as DNA: TGTGCCAGCAGCCACCGCCGGAATGAAGCTTTCTTT. This translates into CASSHRRNEAFF.

The V call is TRBV27, the J call TRBJ2-7; 10 bases agree with TRBD1. The CDR3 is 18 amino acids. Germline CDR1 and CDR2: MNHEY and SMNVEV (reference sequence). The V gene end was trimmed by 1 base and the J gene end by 3 bases; junction bases not matched to a gene: 12. The CDR3 nucleotides are TGTGCCAGCAGTTTATATTGGGGACGACAGGGGGCGAGCTACGAGCAGTACTTC. Residues: CASSLYWGRQGASYEQYF.

The rearrangement uses TRBV6-5 and TRBJ1-1, with a tentative D call TRBD1 (6 bases). The ends were cut back, 2 bases at V and 8 bases at J, with 21 bases in the middle. The CDR3 sequence is 16 residues long. Germline V gene data show CDR1 as MNHEY and CDR2 as SVGAGI. In DNA form, the CDR3 reads TGTGCCAGCAGTTACGGGAGGACAGCGAGCGCTTGGGAAGCTTTCTTT. Amino acid sequence: CASSYGRTASAWEAFF.

This chain connects TRBV30 to TRBJ1-6; possibly TRBD1 for D (6 bases). The CDR3 loop spans 15 amino acids. Trimming removed 0 bases at V and 10 bases at J, with 16 bases between. Per germline, CDR1 GTSNPN and CDR2 SVGIG (reference sequence). CDR3 region: CAWSVALPTGSPLHF. The CDR3 DNA sequence: TGTGCCTGGAGTGTAGCCCTTCCGACAGGATCACCCCTCCACTTT.

This clone came up once. The chain is built from TRBV9 and TRBJ2-7; D is uncertain. This CDR3 contains 16 residues. V shed 0 bases and J shed 5 bases, with 18 bases lying between them. Germline CDR1 and CDR2: SGDLS and YYNGEE. The CDR3 DNA reads as TGTGCCAGCAGCGTAGGGGAAGGGCCGTTGGCGAACGAGCAGTACTTC. Its translation: CASSVGEGPLANEQYF.

CDR3 region: CASSPWGDTNEKLFF. CDR3 nucleotides: TGTGCCAGCAGCCCTTGGGGGGATACTAATGAAAAACTGTTTTTT. This chain joins TRBV9 and TRBJ1-4, with TRBD1 as a possible D gene (5 bases). The V end lost 4 bases, the J end lost 2 bases, and 12 bases lay between the germline ends. Germline lookup yields CDR1 SGDLS and CDR2 YYNGEE. The CDR3 is made up of 15 amino acids. Supplemented by reference TRBV9 and TRBJ1-4, the full variable domain reads DSGVTQTPKHLITATGQRVTLRCSPRSGDLSVYWYQQSLDQGLQFLIQYYNGEERAKGNILERFSAQQFPDLHSELNLSSLELGDSALYFCASSPWGDTNEKLFFGSGTQLSVL.

The CDR3 sequence: CASSVGTSRTDTQYF. The CDR3 region has the DNA TGTGCCAGCAGCGTAGGGACTAGCAGGACAGATACGCAGTATTTT. The chain links TRBV9 to TRBJ2-3; TRBD2 agrees at 8 bases. The germline V gene encodes CDR1 SGDLS and CDR2 YYNGEE. V trimming: 0 bases; J trimming: 3 bases; junction bases outside the gene matches: 3. The CDR3 covers 15 residues. Filled out from reference TRBV9 and TRBJ2-3, the complete variable domain reads DSGVTQTPKHLITATGQRVTLRCSPRSGDLSVYWYQQSLDQGLQFLIQYYNGEERAKGNILERFSAQQFPDLHSELNLSSLELGDSALYFCASSVGTSRTDTQYFGPGTRLTVL.

V usage is TRBV5-6 and J usage is TRBJ1-1; D ambiguous. V gave up 1 base and J gave up 8 bases, with 21 bases separating them. Germline V lookup: CDR1 SGHDT, CDR2 YYEEEE. This CDR3 comprises 16 residues. The CDR3 here is CASSLKVGGLEGEAFF. The CDR3 DNA follows: TGTGCCAGCAGCTTGAAGGTCGGCGGTCTCGAGGGCGAAGCTTTCTTT.

The genes are TRBV9 and TRBJ2-5, with D possibly being TRBD1 (6 bases). The CDR3 is made up of 14 amino acids. Trimming took off 2 bases at V and 7 bases at J, with 15 bases between the two ends. CDR1 SGDLS and CDR2 YYNGEE come from the germline V gene. The CDR3 loop is CASSVYRDFGTQYF. The CDR3 DNA follows: TGTGCCAGCAGCGTCTACAGGGATTTCGGGACCCAGTACTTC. Supplemented by reference TRBV9 and TRBJ2-5, the full variable domain reads DSGVTQTPKHLITATGQRVTLRCSPRSGDLSVYWYQQSLDQGLQFLIQYYNGEERAKGNILERFSAQQFPDLHSELNLSSLELGDSALYFCASSVYRDFGTQYFGPGTRLLVL.

This chain joins TRBV6-4 and TRBJ1-5, with no clear D. This CDR3 spans 15 amino acids. The V gene's germline CDR1 is MRHNA and CDR2 SNTAGT. V was pared by 2 bases and J by 4 bases, with 12 bases between. As DNA, the CDR3 is TGTGCCAGCAGTGACGGATCACGGAATAATCAGCCCCAGCATTTT. Translating it yields CASSDGSRNNQPQHF.

The gene calls are TRBV7-2 and TRBJ2-7; D gene uncertain. This CDR3 spans 13 amino acids. CDR1 and CDR2 from the germline V gene are SGHTA and FQGNSA. V was pared by 4 bases and J by 3 bases, with 10 bases between. The chain's CDR3 is CASSSSVYYEQYF. The CDR3 DNA is TGTGCCAGCAGCTCCTCTGTATACTACGAGCAGTACTTC.

A few counts support this clone. A read error likely explains this, since a far larger clone differs by one base. Other DNA variants within this sample encode the same CDR3. The chain joins TRBV7-9 to TRBJ2-3, with 11 bases that match TRBD2. The J segment lost 0 bases and the V segment lost 5 bases, leaving 1 base of the junction unmatched. Germline V CDR1 and CDR2: SEHNR, FQNEAQ (reference sequence). The CDR3 extends over 15 amino acids. CDR3 sequence (DNA): TGTGCCAGCAGCCGACTAGCGGGAAGCACAGATACGCAGTATTTT. Its protein product is CASSRLAGSTDTQYF.

The V call is TRBV7-3, the J call TRBJ2-7; a possible D gene is TRBD1 (5 bases). The germline V gene has CDR1 SGHTA and CDR2 FQGTGA. The germline V and J ends were trimmed by 2 bases and 1 base, with 15 bases remaining between them. This CDR3 has 16 residues. CDR3 in amino acids: CASSLVRAKSSYEQYF. The CDR3 DNA sequence: TGTGCCAGCAGCTTAGTCAGGGCAAAATCTTCCTACGAGCAGTACTTC.

This clone was counted once. The chain combines TRBV10-3 with TRBJ2-7; D gene ambiguous. Germline CDR1 reads ENHRY; CDR2 reads SYGVKD. This CDR3 spans 12 amino acids. Between the trimmed V and J ends, which lost 3 bases and 3 bases, there was a span of 6 bases. The CDR3 loop is CAISEQNYEQYF. The CDR3 nucleotides are TGTGCCATCAGTGAACAAAACTACGAGCAGTACTTC.

The chain combines TRBV9 with TRBJ1-1; the match to TRBD1 covers 7 bases. Germline V gene lookup returns CDR1 SGDLS and CDR2 YYNGEE. V was pared by 4 bases and J by 7 bases, with 7 bases of the junction left unmatched. The CDR3 covers 13 residues. For the CDR3, the DNA is TGTGCCAGCAGCCCACAGGGGCTTGTTGAAGCTTTCTTT. Translated, it gives CASSPQGLVEAFF.